This TCR beta chain was recorded in a study of blood T cells in healthy people across ages. Combining a sample-barcoded 5' primer with a J-beta primer mix, a second PCR ran for about 7 to 11 cycles. All cDNA molecules were each tagged by a template-switch adaptor with 12 random nucleotides. TCRdb re-called the 5' RACE reads through MiXCR, storing one row per CDR3 protein. The sample lists about 970,000 distinct CDR3 sequences, roughly 51% occurring once. This clonotype was seen a handful of times. Germline CDR1 and CDR2: DFQATT and SNEGSKA (reference sequence). The V end lost 4 bases, the J end lost 4 bases, and 8 bases lay between the germline ends. The CDR3 spans 11 residues.

This TCR came from a woman aged 60-75 years in good health. The chain is built from TRBV20-1 and TRBJ2-7; no clear D. The sequenced sample was blood. The CDR3 sequence: CSATWGYEQYF. The CDR3 DNA reads as TGCAGTGCTACTTGGGGTTACGAGCAGTACTTC.